This T cell receptor beta chain came from a study of T-cell memory formation after mild COVID-19 (dated by TCRdb to about 2021). For the study in its entirety: TCR sequence clusters from the two donors were largely donor specific. T-cell clones expanding and contracting after mild COVID-19 in a couple of donors were tracked by longitudinal TCRalpha and TCRbeta repertoire sequencing. Two young, previously healthy adult volunteers made up the cohort, one male and one female.

TCRdb names Illumina NovaSeq 6000 as the instrument used. TCRalpha and TCRbeta cDNA libraries were constructed by 5'RACE with constant-segment primers, with sample barcodes and unique molecular identifiers being introduced. RNA was extracted from every sample with Trizol reagent. The libraries were amplified in two PCR steps, and the second step added a second sample barcode and Illumina TruSeq adapters. Sequencing of libraries was performed on an Illumina NovaSeq with 2 x 150 bp paired-end reads. The study's own analysis went as follows. Reads were demultiplexed and collapsed into UMI-guided consensus sequences with migec v1.2.7. Using mixcr v2.1.11, UMI consensuses were aligned to TRA and TRB V and J templates and then assembled into clonotypes. A clonotype was counted as expanded or contracted only if both edgeR and NoisET called the change significant, with noise models trained on biological replicates. For edgeR calls, a false discovery rate-adjusted p below 0.01 and a log2 fold-change threshold of 1 were applied. As an exploratory analysis of dynamics, PCA with hierarchical clustering was applied to max-normalized trajectories of the 1000 most abundant clonotypes. Separately sequenced CD4+ and CD8+ repertoires were used to assign a CD4 or CD8 phenotype to each responding clone. The public reads were reanalyzed by TCRdb: fastp trimming at Q25, MiXCR alignment, in-frame beta chains only. CDR3 protein sequences are deduplicated, and each keeps its most common genes and DNA. The V and J calls, along with clone size, are taken from TCRdb and not from the paper's own processing. The sample table shows roughly 350,000 distinct CDR3 sequences, and 25% to 30% are seen once. The top ten clonotypes cover roughly 13% of the sample.

With respect to this clonotype: Which antigen it targets is not known. No much larger clone is present one base from it, and per-base qualities are unavailable.

Its CDR3 holds 14 amino acids, cysteine through phenylalanine. CDR3 DNA is the only sequence kept; it has 42 bases, read in frame from the first base. The germline V gene gives CDR1 as SQVTM and CDR2 as ANQGSEA. Compared with germline, V lacks 3 bases and J lacks 1 base; bases without a gene match: 1. Ficoll-Paque density gradient centrifugation was the method used to isolate PBMCs. Beyond this particular receptor, the publication reports: The second-wave clones that peaked on day 37 were not confirmed to be SARS-CoV-2 specific. Some responding clones were detected in pre-infection memory, suggesting pre-existing cross-reactive memory T cells joined the SARS-CoV-2 response. Clones that contracted from day 15 to 85 showed balanced CD4/CD8 phenotypes, whereas a second wave of clones that expanded from day 15 to 37 leaned towards CD4+. Only two mild cases were covered by the study, and larger cohorts that include severe cases with pre-infection samples were considered necessary. Contracting CD4+ clones were located mainly in the CM and EM memory subsets, whereas CD8+ clones were found to be enriched in EMRA.

The TCR originated in an adult woman who had mild COVID-19 (a few samples of this study predate the infection). The sample titles of this study are shuffled in the database, so cell type and time point are left out; the donor was told from shared clones. Recombination connected TRBV29-1 to TRBJ1-1, with TRBD1 identical over 11 junction bases. The sample taken for sequencing was PBMCs or a T cell subset sorted from them (not recorded which). The DNA sequence follows: TGCAGCGTTGAGGACAGGGGGCCGAACACTGAAGCTTTCTTT. Its coded protein is CSVEDRGPNTEAFF.